The TCR beta chain described here comes from a study of early T cells in non-severe SARS-CoV-2 infection. Study as a whole: The study sequenced bulk RNA from unsorted whole blood, with chains unpaired. Whole-study results and caveats: A preference for anti-spike CD8 responses marked VDJdb matching, which missed private and CD4 specificities.

This clonotype occurred once. What it binds is not known. The CDR3 spans 13 residues. V lost 3 bases, J lost 1 base, and 6 bases lay in between. Unique molecular identifiers (one per individual cDNA molecule) were attached. TCRdb re-called the 5' RACE reads through MiXCR, storing one row per CDR3 protein. The repertoire holds tens of thousands of distinct CDR3 sequences, with about 15% as singletons. The sequenced material came from whole blood. The receptor was derived from an adult who was a healthcare worker with PCR-confirmed SARS-CoV-2 infection or an uninfected control (not recorded which). This chain connects TRBV12-3 or TRBV12-4 to TRBJ1-1; D not resolved. The CDR3 sequence: CASSFRQNTEAFF. The CDR3 DNA sequence: TGTGCCAGCAGTTTCAGACAGAACACTGAAGCTTTCTTT.